The sequence of this T cell receptor (beta chain) was determined in a study of PD-1 blockade in classical Hodgkin lymphoma. General study findings and limits: Lower baseline TCR diversity was reported for newly diagnosed patients than for healthy donors.

As to this clone: Its antigen is currently unknown.

Some clones are missing from TCRdb's copy, which holds only in-frame ones; the method was immunoSEQ multiplex PCR. The sample holds approximately 65,000 clones, about 90% seen once. The time point is: cycle 4 day 1 (C4D1), after five to seven weeks of nivolumab. Each and every patient relapsed after autologous stem cell transplantation, and patients got differing brentuximab vedotin exposure. V was cut by 6 bases and J by 4 bases, with 6 bases left in between. The CDR3 has 11 amino acids. Germline CDR1 is MNHNY and CDR2 is SVGAGI (reference sequence). The V gene is TRBV6-6, the J gene TRBJ1-2, with D uncertain. The receptor comes from a human donor with classical Hodgkin lymphoma. The sequencing used peripheral blood mononuclear cells (PBMCs), collected before the fourth cycle of nivolumab. The CDR3 is CASRESYGYTF. CDR3 nucleotide sequence: TGTGCCAGCAGAGAGTCCTATGGCTACACCTTC.